This T cell receptor beta chain was obtained from a study of beta chain features in type 1 diabetes. The CDR3 consists of 16 residues. CDR1 SGHTS and CDR2 YDEGEE come from the germline V gene. V was shortened by 4 bases and J by 7 bases, with 21 bases between the two germline ends. Concerning this clone itself: Its target is not known.

Broader study findings: Type 1 diabetes patients had fewer VDJ junction insertions and more deletions.

Expressed TCRB transcripts were sequenced because the entire RNA isolate underwent reverse transcription. Repertoires were generated with immunoSEQ multiplex PCR, while TCRdb's copy carries only in-frame clones and drops some. The sample yields about 150,000 clones, less than 9.5% seen once. Sequenced input: central memory CD4+ T cells from blood. The genes are TRBV5-8 and TRBJ2-1, with TRBD2 as a possible D gene (6 bases). This TCR came from a man aged 18 to 35 in good health. The CDR3 DNA reads TGTGCCAGCAGCGTTATGTGGGGGAGGCCCGAAAATGAGCAGTTCTTC. Amino acids: CASSVMWGRPENEQFF.